A selection of T cell receptor beta chains follows, all from one sample in a study of T-cell reconstitution after alpha-beta-depleted transplantation in children. TCRdb independently ran MiXCR on the PCR reads; one entry per CDR3 protein. The table records about 300,000 distinct CDR3 sequences, just over 7.5% of them present only once. The sample here was peripheral blood, taken 360 days after TCRalphabeta/CD19-depleted stem cell transplant. The receptors were gathered from a female patient aged 2-15 years who had a stem cell transplant for Fanconi anemia, so the T cells may come from the graft donor. Both conserved end residues are part of each CDR3. A D gene is named only where the DNA matches it firmly. The listing skips clone size in some rows; elsewhere it reads once, few, many or a size class.

cdr3_aa: CASMRPVVIGEQFF
cdr3_nt: TGTGCCAGCATGAGGCCTGTCGTGATTGGGGAGCAGTTCTTC
v_call: TRBV6-2/TRBV6-3
j_call: TRBJ2-1
cdr3_length: 14
clone_size: many
d_call: .

cdr3_aa: CASSLRSRVSGEQYF
cdr3_nt: TGCGCCAGCAGCTTGAGAAGCAGGGTATCGGGCGAGCAGTACTTC
v_call: TRBV5-1
j_call: TRBJ2-7
cdr3_length: 15
clone_size: many
d_call: .

cdr3_aa: CASTLGQGRPEAFF
cdr3_nt: TGTGCCAGCACCCTGGGACAGGGCAGACCTGAAGCTTTCTTT
v_call: TRBV28
j_call: TRBJ1-1
cdr3_length: 14
clone_size: many
d_call: TRBD1

cdr3_aa: CSVDQDEAFF
cdr3_nt: TGCAGCGTTGATCAGGATGAAGCTTTCTTT
v_call: TRBV29-1
j_call: TRBJ1-1
cdr3_length: 10
clone_size: many
d_call: .

cdr3_aa: CASSFTGSMNTEAFF
cdr3_nt: TGTGCCAGCAGCTTTACCGGGAGTATGAACACTGAAGCTTTCTTT
v_call: TRBV5-6
j_call: TRBJ1-1
cdr3_length: 15
clone_size: many
d_call: .

cdr3_aa: CASSPGLAASSYNEQFF
cdr3_nt: TGTGCCAGCAGCCCGGGACTAGCGGCAAGCTCCTACAATGAGCAGTTCTTC
v_call: TRBV11-2
j_call: TRBJ2-1
cdr3_length: 17
clone_size: many
d_call: TRBD2

cdr3_aa: CASSISSSEQYF
cdr3_nt: TGTGCCAGCAGCATCTCTTCCTCCGAGCAGTACTTC
v_call: TRBV11-1
j_call: TRBJ2-7
cdr3_length: 12
clone_size: few
d_call: .

cdr3_aa: CSAREKILGGLYNEQFF
cdr3_nt: TGCAGTGCTAGAGAGAAAATACTAGGGGGTCTGTACAATGAGCAGTTCTTC
v_call: TRBV20-1
j_call: TRBJ2-1
cdr3_length: 17
clone_size: many
d_call: .

cdr3_aa: CASTEGRDNSPLHF
cdr3_nt: TGTGCCAGCACCGAGGGACGGGATAATTCACCCCTCCACTTT
v_call: TRBV12-3/TRBV12-4
j_call: TRBJ1-6
cdr3_length: 14
clone_size: many
d_call: .

cdr3_aa: CASMGASGRKAYNEQFF
cdr3_nt: TGTGCCAGCATGGGGGCTAGCGGGAGGAAGGCCTACAATGAGCAGTTCTTC
v_call: TRBV6-5
j_call: TRBJ2-1
cdr3_length: 17
clone_size: many
d_call: TRBD2

cdr3_aa: CASRPQANYGYTF
cdr3_nt: TGTGCCAGCAGACCACAGGCTAACTATGGCTACACCTTC
v_call: TRBV28
j_call: TRBJ1-2
cdr3_length: 13
clone_size: many
d_call: .

cdr3_aa: CASSVFADSMYGYTF
cdr3_nt: TGTGCCAGCAGCGTATTCGCGGACAGCATGTATGGCTACACCTTC
v_call: TRBV9
j_call: TRBJ1-2
cdr3_length: 15
clone_size: .
d_call: .

cdr3_aa: CSASVPGGLYNEQFF
cdr3_nt: TGCAGTGCTAGCGTTCCAGGGGGCCTCTACAATGAGCAGTTCTTC
v_call: TRBV20-1
j_call: TRBJ2-1
cdr3_length: 15
clone_size: many
d_call: TRBD1

cdr3_aa: CASSEKDSSPFGTSGSCYEQYF
cdr3_nt: TGTGCCAGCAGTGAAAAGGATTCTAGTCCTTTCGGGACTAGCGGGTCGTGCTACGAGCAGTACTTC
v_call: TRBV2
j_call: TRBJ2-7
cdr3_length: 22
clone_size: many
d_call: TRBD2

cdr3_aa: CASSVGTGNSYELYF
cdr3_nt: .
v_call: TRBV28
j_call: TRBJ2-7
cdr3_length: 15
clone_size: .
d_call: .

cdr3_aa: CSATTWEGYTF
cdr3_nt: TGCAGTGCCACGACTTGGGAGGGCTACACCTTC
v_call: TRBV20-1
j_call: TRBJ1-2
cdr3_length: 11
clone_size: few
d_call: .

cdr3_aa: CASSFPGGGNQPQHF
cdr3_nt: TGTGCCAGCAGCTTTCCAGGGGGAGGAAATCAGCCCCAGCATTTT
v_call: TRBV7-8
j_call: TRBJ1-5
cdr3_length: 15
clone_size: many
d_call: TRBD1

cdr3_aa: CASSHSGVATEAFF
cdr3_nt: TGTGCCAGCAGTCACTCGGGAGTTGCGACTGAAGCTTTCTTT
v_call: TRBV25-1
j_call: TRBJ1-1
cdr3_length: 14
clone_size: many
d_call: .

cdr3_aa: CASSYGQGMGSGANVLTF
cdr3_nt: TGCGCCAGCAGTTATGGACAGGGAATGGGGTCTGGGGCCAACGTCCTGACTTTC
v_call: TRBV5-1
j_call: TRBJ2-6
cdr3_length: 18
clone_size: many
d_call: TRBD1

cdr3_aa: CASSQGARQFF
cdr3_nt: TGTGCCAGCAGCCAAGGGGCTAGGCAGTTCTTC
v_call: TRBV4-2
j_call: TRBJ2-1
cdr3_length: 11
clone_size: .
d_call: .

cdr3_aa: CASSSPREPLYEQYF
cdr3_nt: TGTGCCAGCAGCTCGCCGCGCGAACCCTTATACGAGCAGTACTTC
v_call: TRBV11-2
j_call: TRBJ2-7
cdr3_length: 15
clone_size: few
d_call: .

cdr3_aa: CASSPVGQLNTEAFF
cdr3_nt: TGTGCCAGCTCACCAGTGGGGCAGCTGAACACTGAAGCTTTCTTT
v_call: TRBV18
j_call: TRBJ1-1
cdr3_length: 15
clone_size: few
d_call: .

cdr3_aa: CASRQGPANTEAFF
cdr3_nt: TGTGCCAGCAGGCAGGGGCCAGCGAACACTGAAGCTTTCTTT
v_call: TRBV11-2
j_call: TRBJ1-1
cdr3_length: 14
clone_size: few
d_call: .

cdr3_aa: CASSVAQGAYNEQFF
cdr3_nt: TGTGCCAGCAGCGTAGCTCAGGGAGCCTACAATGAGCAGTTCTTC
v_call: TRBV9
j_call: TRBJ2-1
cdr3_length: 15
clone_size: many
d_call: .

cdr3_aa: CASTPGANYGYTF
cdr3_nt: TGTGCCAGCACGCCTGGGGCTAACTATGGCTACACCTTC
v_call: TRBV9
j_call: TRBJ1-2
cdr3_length: 13
clone_size: many
d_call: .

cdr3_aa: CASSQVQGSQPQHF
cdr3_nt: TGCGCCAGCAGCCAAGTCCAGGGTTCGCAGCCCCAGCATTTT
v_call: TRBV4-3
j_call: TRBJ1-5
cdr3_length: 14
clone_size: few
d_call: .

cdr3_aa: CSARDRGQASGFGNTIYF
cdr3_nt: TGCAGTGCTAGAGATAGGGGGCAGGCCTCGGGCTTTGGAAACACCATATATTTT
v_call: TRBV20-1
j_call: TRBJ1-3
cdr3_length: 18
clone_size: .
d_call: TRBD1

cdr3_aa: CASSLERGGYTF
cdr3_nt: TGTGCCAGCAGTCTTGAACGAGGTGGCTACACCTTC
v_call: TRBV12-3/TRBV12-4
j_call: TRBJ1-2
cdr3_length: 12
clone_size: many
d_call: .

cdr3_aa: CSATSHPETAFF
cdr3_nt: TGCAGTGCTACCTCGCACCCCGAGACAGCTTTCTTT
v_call: TRBV20-1
j_call: TRBJ1-1
cdr3_length: 12
clone_size: many
d_call: .

cdr3_aa: CASSGGQGLYTGELFF
cdr3_nt: TGTGCCAGCAGCGGAGGACAGGGGCTATACACCGGGGAGCTGTTTTTT
v_call: TRBV9
j_call: TRBJ2-2
cdr3_length: 16
clone_size: .
d_call: TRBD1

cdr3_aa: CATSRDAPRANTEAFF
cdr3_nt: TGTGCCACCAGCAGAGATGCCCCCAGGGCCAACACTGAAGCTTTCTTT
v_call: TRBV15
j_call: TRBJ1-1
cdr3_length: 16
clone_size: many
d_call: .

cdr3_aa: CSASKPGLNTEAFF
cdr3_nt: TGCAGTGCTAGTAAACCGGGGCTGAACACTGAAGCTTTCTTT
v_call: TRBV20-1
j_call: TRBJ1-1
cdr3_length: 14
clone_size: .
d_call: .

cdr3_aa: CASSPHWTANYGYTF
cdr3_nt: TGTGCCAGCAGCCCCCACTGGACAGCTAACTATGGCTACACCTTC
v_call: TRBV7-2
j_call: TRBJ1-2
cdr3_length: 15
clone_size: few
d_call: .

cdr3_aa: CASSADLGESITDTQYF
cdr3_nt: TGTGCCAGCAGCGCGGACCTCGGAGAGTCTATTACAGATACGCAGTATTTT
v_call: TRBV13
j_call: TRBJ2-3
cdr3_length: 17
clone_size: few
d_call: .

cdr3_aa: CASSFVMGTGKNIQYF
cdr3_nt: TGTGCCAGCAGCTTCGTAATGGGGACAGGGAAAAACATTCAGTACTTC
v_call: TRBV11-3
j_call: TRBJ2-4
cdr3_length: 16
clone_size: few
d_call: TRBD1

cdr3_aa: CASSFQGDGLNTGELFF
cdr3_nt: TGTGCCAGCAGTTTCCAAGGGGACGGCTTGAACACCGGGGAGCTGTTTTTT
v_call: TRBV12-3/TRBV12-4
j_call: TRBJ2-2
cdr3_length: 17
clone_size: many
d_call: .

cdr3_aa: CASRQRFEQYF
cdr3_nt: TGTGCCAGCAGGCAACGGTTCGAGCAGTACTTC
v_call: TRBV6-2/TRBV6-3
j_call: TRBJ2-7
cdr3_length: 11
clone_size: .
d_call: .

cdr3_aa: CASSSLAIYNEQFF
cdr3_nt: TGCGCCAGCAGCTCACTAGCGATATACAATGAGCAGTTCTTC
v_call: TRBV5-1
j_call: TRBJ2-1
cdr3_length: 14
clone_size: many
d_call: TRBD2